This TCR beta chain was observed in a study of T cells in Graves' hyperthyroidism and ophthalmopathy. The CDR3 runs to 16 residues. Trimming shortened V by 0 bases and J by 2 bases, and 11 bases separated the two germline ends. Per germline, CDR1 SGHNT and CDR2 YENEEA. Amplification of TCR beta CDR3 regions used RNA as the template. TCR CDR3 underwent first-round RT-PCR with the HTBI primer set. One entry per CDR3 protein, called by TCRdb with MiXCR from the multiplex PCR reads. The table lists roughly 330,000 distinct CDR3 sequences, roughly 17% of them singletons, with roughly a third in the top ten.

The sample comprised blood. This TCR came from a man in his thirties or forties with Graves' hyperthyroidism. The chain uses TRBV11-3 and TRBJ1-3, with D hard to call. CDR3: CASSLEAVPAGNTIYF. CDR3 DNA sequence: TGTGCCAGCAGCTTAGAGGCCGTACCCGCTGGAAACACCATATATTTT.